The clone carrying this TCR beta chain appeared a single time. The CDR3 sequence is 15 residues long. The germline CDR1 and CDR2 sequences are GTSNPN and SVGIG (reference sequence). Unmatched junction bases numbered 5, after V lost 2 bases and J lost 0 bases. The data were taken from a study of blood T cell repertoires in COVID-19. About the research overall: Samples representing acute and convalescent COVID-19 were sourced from the United States, Italy and Spain. In each case, the material was cDNA or gDNA derived from T cells, B-cell-depleted T cells, or PBMCs.

Here immunoSEQ multiplex PCR was the method, and the copy in TCRdb shows in-frame clones only, minus some. The repertoire includes about 200,000 clones, approximately 91% of them detected once, and 4% to 6% sits in the top ten. The chain combines TRBV30 with TRBJ2-3; 7 nucleotides agree with TRBD2. The sequence derives from a woman in her 40s with acute or convalescent COVID-19. Sequencing used peripheral blood. Here the CDR3 reads CAWSHGGTSTDTQYF. The CDR3 region has the DNA TGTGCCTGGAGTCACGGGGGGACTAGCACAGATACGCAGTATTTT.